Listed here are 4 T cell receptor beta chains from one sample, sequenced in a study of T cells after yellow fever vaccination. TCRdb called the 5' RACE reads again in MiXCR, with one record for every CDR3 protein. The sample has 300,000 or so distinct CDR3 sequences; approximately 7% are singletons. The starting material was PBMCs, obtained more than 40 days after the first yellow fever vaccination. Every receptor here comes from a young man who received the YFV17D yellow fever vaccine.

The gene calls are TRBV20-1 and TRBJ2-1; the D gene is possibly TRBD1 (5 bases). CDR1 DFQATT and CDR2 SNEGSKA come from the germline V gene (reference sequence). With 2 bases removed from V and 5 bases from J, the gap between germline ends came to 19 bases. This CDR3 has 16 residues. Written as DNA, the CDR3 is TGCAGTGCTAGACCCCGACAGACAGTCAACAACAATGAGCAGTTCTTC. Translation gives CSARPRQTVNNNEQFF.

There are a few counts of this clonotype. The chain recombines TRBV20-1 with TRBJ2-5, with TRBD1 as a possible D gene (6 bases). The V end was cut by 6 bases, the J end by 5 bases, with 13 bases between. Per germline, CDR1 DFQATT and CDR2 SNEGSKA (reference sequence). This CDR3 contains 12 residues. The CDR3 here is CSATRGEETQYF. CDR3 sequence (DNA): TGCAGTGCCACCAGGGGCGAGGAGACCCAGTACTTC.

CDR3 nucleotides: TGTGCCAGCAGCTTAGCGCTGGCGGCTGAAGCTTTCTTT. Protein product: CASSLALAAEAFF. V gene TRBV7-9 combines with J gene TRBJ1-1; no clear D gene. CDR1 is SEHNR and CDR2 is FQNEAQ in the germline V gene (reference sequence). Trimming took off 0 bases at V and 6 bases at J, with 8 bases between the two ends. The CDR3 covers 13 residues. Variable domain in full (rest from reference TRBV7-9 and TRBJ1-1): DTGVSQNPRHKITKRGQNVTFRCDPISEHNRLYWYRQTLGQGPEFLTYFQNEAQLEKSRLLSDRFSAERPKGSFSTLEIQRTEQGDSAMYLCASSLALAAEAFFGQGTRLTVV.

This clonotype appeared a few times. The chain is built from TRBV7-2 and TRBJ2-3; D remains unclear. The length of the CDR3 is 13 residues. V lost 5 bases and J 6 bases, leaving 12 bases between the germline ends. Germline-derived CDR1 and CDR2 are SGHTA and FQGNSA. This CDR3 reads CASSLTGWDTQYF. In DNA, the CDR3 is TGTGCCAGCAGCCTAACGGGTTGGGATACGCAGTATTTT. The complete variable domain, with remaining parts taken from reference TRBV7-2 and TRBJ2-3, reads GAGVSQSPSNKVTEKGKDVELRCDPISGHTALYWYRQSLGQGLEFLIYFQGNSAPDKSGLPSDRFSAERTGGSVSTLTIQRTQQEDSAVYLCASSLTGWDTQYFGPGTRLTVL.